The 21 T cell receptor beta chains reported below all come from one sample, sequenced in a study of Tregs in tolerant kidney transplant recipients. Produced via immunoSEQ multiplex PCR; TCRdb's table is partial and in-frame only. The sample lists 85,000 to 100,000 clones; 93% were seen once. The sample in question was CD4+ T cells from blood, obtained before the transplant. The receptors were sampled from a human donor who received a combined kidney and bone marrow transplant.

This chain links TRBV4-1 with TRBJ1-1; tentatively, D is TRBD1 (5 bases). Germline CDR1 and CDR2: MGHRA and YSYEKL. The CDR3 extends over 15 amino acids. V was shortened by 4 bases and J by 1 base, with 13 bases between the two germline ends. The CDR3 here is CASSRGTGWNTEAFF. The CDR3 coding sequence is TGCGCCAGCAGCCGCGGGACGGGATGGAACACTGAAGCTTTCTTT.

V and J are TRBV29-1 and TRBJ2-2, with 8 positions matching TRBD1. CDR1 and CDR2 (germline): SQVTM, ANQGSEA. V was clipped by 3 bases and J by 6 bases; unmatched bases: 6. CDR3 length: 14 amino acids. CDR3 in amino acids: CSVEPTGVPGELFF. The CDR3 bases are TGCAGCGTTGAGCCGACAGGGGTCCCCGGGGAGCTGTTTTTT.

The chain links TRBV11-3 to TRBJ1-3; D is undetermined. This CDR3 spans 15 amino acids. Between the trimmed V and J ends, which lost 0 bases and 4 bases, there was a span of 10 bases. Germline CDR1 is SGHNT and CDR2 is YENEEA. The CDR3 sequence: CASSLDHGSGNTIYF. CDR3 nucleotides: TGTGCCAGCAGCTTAGATCACGGGTCCGGAAACACCATATATTTT.

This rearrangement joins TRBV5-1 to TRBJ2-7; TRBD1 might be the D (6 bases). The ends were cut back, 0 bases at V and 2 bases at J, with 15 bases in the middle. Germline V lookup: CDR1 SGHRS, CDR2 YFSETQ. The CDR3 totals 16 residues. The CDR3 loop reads CASSLGSSGVTYEQYF. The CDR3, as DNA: TGCGCCAGCAGCTTGGGGTCATCAGGGGTTACCTACGAGCAGTACTTC.

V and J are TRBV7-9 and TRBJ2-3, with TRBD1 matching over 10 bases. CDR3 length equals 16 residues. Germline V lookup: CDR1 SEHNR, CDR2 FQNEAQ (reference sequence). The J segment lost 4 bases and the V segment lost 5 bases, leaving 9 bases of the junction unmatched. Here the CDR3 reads CASSPGTGAFADTQYF. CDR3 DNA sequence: TGTGCCAGCAGCCCGGGGACAGGGGCTTTCGCAGATACGCAGTATTTT.

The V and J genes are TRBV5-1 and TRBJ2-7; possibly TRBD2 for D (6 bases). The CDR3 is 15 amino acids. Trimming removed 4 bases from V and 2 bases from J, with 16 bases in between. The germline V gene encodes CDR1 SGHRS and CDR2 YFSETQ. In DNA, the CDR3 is TGCGCCAGCAGCCCTCGGGGGTCCCGGACCTACGAGCAGTACTTC. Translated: CASSPRGSRTYEQYF.

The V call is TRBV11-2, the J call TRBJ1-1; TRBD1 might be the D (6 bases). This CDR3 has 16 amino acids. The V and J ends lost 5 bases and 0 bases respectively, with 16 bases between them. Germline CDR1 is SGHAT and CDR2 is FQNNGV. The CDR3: CASSDNFGTMNTEAFF. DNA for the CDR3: TGTGCCAGCAGCGACAATTTTGGGACAATGAACACTGAAGCTTTCTTT.

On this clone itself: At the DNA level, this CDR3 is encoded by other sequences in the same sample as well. The CDR3 DNA reads as TGTGCCATCAGGACCCAGGGGAACACTGAAGCTTTCTTT. Amino acids: CAIRTQGNTEAFF. V gene TRBV10-3 combines with J gene TRBJ1-1; a possible D gene is TRBD1 (5 bases). The CDR3 loop spans 13 amino acids. Trimming pared 6 bases from V and 1 base from J, leaving 9 bases between. Germline V gives CDR1 ENHRY, CDR2 SYGVKD.

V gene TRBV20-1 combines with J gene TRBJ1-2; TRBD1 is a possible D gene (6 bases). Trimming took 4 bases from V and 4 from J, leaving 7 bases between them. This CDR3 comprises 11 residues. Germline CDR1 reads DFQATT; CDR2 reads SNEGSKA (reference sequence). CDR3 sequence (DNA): TGCAGTGCTACGGACAGCTATGGCTACACCTTC. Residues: CSATDSYGYTF.

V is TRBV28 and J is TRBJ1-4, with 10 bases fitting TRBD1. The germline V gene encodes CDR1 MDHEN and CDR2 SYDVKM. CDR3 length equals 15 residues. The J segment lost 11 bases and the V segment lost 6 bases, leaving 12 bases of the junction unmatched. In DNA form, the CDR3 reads TGTGCCAGCAGGCCCCCAGGGGACAGGGGATGGAAACTGTTTTTT. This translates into CASRPPGDRGWKLFF.

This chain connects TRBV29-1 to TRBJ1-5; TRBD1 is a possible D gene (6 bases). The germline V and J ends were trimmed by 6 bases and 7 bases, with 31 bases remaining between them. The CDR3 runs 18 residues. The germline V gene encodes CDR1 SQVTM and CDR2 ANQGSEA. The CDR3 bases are TGCAGCGTCCCCAAAGCAGGGAGAACAGGGAGACAGGAACAGCCCCAGCATTTT. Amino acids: CSVPKAGRTGRQEQPQHF.

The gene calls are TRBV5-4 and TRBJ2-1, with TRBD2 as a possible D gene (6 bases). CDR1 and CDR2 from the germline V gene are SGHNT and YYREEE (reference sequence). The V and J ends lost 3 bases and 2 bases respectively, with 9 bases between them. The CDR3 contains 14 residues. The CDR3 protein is CASSWPGAYNEQFF. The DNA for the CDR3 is TGTGCCAGCAGCTGGCCGGGGGCCTACAATGAGCAGTTCTTC.

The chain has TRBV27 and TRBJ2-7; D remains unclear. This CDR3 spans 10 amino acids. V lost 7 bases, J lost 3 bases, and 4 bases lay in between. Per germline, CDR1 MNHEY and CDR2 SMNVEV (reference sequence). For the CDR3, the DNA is TGTGCCAGCATCCTCTACGAGCAGTACTTC. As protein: CASILYEQYF.

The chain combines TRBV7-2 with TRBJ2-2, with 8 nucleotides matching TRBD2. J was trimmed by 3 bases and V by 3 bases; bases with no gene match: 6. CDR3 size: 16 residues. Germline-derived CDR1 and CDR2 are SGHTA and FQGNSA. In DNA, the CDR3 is TGTGCCAGCAGCTTCGTAGCGGGGCGGTACACCGGGGAGCTGTTTTTT. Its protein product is CASSFVAGRYTGELFF.

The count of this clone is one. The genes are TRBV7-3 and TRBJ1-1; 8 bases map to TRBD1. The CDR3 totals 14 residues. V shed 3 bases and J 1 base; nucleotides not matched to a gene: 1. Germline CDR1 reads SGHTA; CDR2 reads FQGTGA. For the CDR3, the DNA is TGTGCCAGCAGCTTGGACAGGGCGAACACTGAAGCTTTCTTT. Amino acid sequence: CASSLDRANTEAFF.

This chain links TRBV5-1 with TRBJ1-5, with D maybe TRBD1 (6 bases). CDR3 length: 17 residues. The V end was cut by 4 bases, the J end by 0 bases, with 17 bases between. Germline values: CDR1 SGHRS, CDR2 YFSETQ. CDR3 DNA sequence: TGCGCCAGCAGCCCGGTTCCAGGGGTAGGTAGCAATCAGCCCCAGCATTTT. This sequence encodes CASSPVPGVGSNQPQHF.

The CDR3 spells CASSSGQERYGYTF. The CDR3 DNA reads as TGCGCCAGCAGCTCGGGACAGGAGCGATATGGCTACACCTTC. The chain combines TRBV5-1 with TRBJ1-2, with TRBD1 matching 8 bases. V gave up 3 bases and J gave up 5 bases; unmatched junction bases: 6. Germline values: CDR1 SGHRS, CDR2 YFSETQ. The CDR3 is made up of 14 amino acids.

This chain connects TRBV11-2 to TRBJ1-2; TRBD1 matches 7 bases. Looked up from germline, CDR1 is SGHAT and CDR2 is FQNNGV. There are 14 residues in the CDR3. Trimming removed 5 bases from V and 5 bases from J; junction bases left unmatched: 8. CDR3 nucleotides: TGTGCCAGCAGCACCTCGGACAGGTTTTATGGCTACACCTTC. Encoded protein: CASSTSDRFYGYTF.

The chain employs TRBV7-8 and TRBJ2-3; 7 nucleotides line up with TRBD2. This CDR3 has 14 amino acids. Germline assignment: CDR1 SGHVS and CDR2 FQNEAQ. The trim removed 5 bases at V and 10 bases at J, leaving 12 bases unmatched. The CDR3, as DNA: TGTGCCAGCAGCCCCGCTCATGCGGGAGCGGCGCAGTATTTT. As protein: CASSPAHAGAAQYF.

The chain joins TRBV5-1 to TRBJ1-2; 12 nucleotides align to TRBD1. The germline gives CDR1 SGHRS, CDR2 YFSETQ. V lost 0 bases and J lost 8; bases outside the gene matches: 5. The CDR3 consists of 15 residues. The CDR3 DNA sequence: TGCGCCAGCAGCTTGGAAGGGACAGGGGGCCAGGGCTACACCTTC. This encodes CASSLEGTGGQGYTF. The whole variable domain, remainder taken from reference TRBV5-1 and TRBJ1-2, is KAGVTQTPRYLIKTRGQQVTLSCSPISGHRSVSWYQQTPGQGLQFLFEYFSETQRNKGNFPGRFSGRQFSNSRSEMNVSTLELGDSALYLCASSLEGTGGQGYTFGSGTRLTVV.

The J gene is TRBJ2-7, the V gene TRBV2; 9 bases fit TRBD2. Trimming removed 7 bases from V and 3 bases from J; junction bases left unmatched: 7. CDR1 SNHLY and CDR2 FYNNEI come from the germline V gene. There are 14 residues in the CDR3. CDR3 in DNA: TGTGCCAGCAAAAGGCTAGCGGGACGCTACGAGCAGTACTTC. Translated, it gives CASKRLAGRYEQYF.